This T cell receptor (beta chain) was recovered during a study of T cell changes during pregnancy in multiple sclerosis (dated by TCRdb to about 2019). For the study in its entirety: The study looked at changes in the T cell repertoire across pregnancy in women with multiple sclerosis.

As for this clone: Its binding antigen is unknown. Base qualities were left out, and no much larger clone turns up one base away.

The cysteine opens and the phenylalanine closes a CDR3 of 16 amino acids. CDR3 DNA only is kept here, 48 bases in frame from base 1. The V end gives up 1 base and the J end 4 bases, leaving 9 bases in the junction not matched to a gene. The germline V gene (reference sequence) provides CDR1 LNHDA and CDR2 SQIVND. The protocol used for the library was the immunoSEQ multiplex PCR assay. Imported from immuneACCESS, the table was reduced by TCRdb to in-frame sequences with V and J called. These copies leave out some clones; in studies compared against another copy, an unresolved V gene accounts for under half, and the cause of the remainder is not known. This sample has tens of thousands of clones in its table, and 93% of those were observed once. The biggest ten clones account for less than 4.5% of the sample.

Recombination linked TRBV19 to TRBJ2-7; TRBD1 agrees with 8 junctional bases. Specimen: CD8+ T cells from peripheral blood mononuclear cells, collected in the second trimester of pregnancy. This TCR was recovered from a female donor with multiple sclerosis, enrolled in a pregnancy study. The CDR3 loop reads CASSIGPAGGPYEQYF. In nucleotide form, the sequence is TGTGCCAGTAGTATAGGACCGGCAGGGGGCCCGTACGAGCAGTACTTC.